This T cell receptor beta chain stems from a study of blood T cell repertoires in COVID-19. Overall study context: The study drew acute and convalescent COVID-19 samples from the United States, Italy and Spain. T cells, B-cell-depleted T cells, or PBMCs supplied cDNA or gDNA.

Per germline, CDR1 ENHRY and CDR2 SYGVKD. This CDR3 region has 15 residues. V was trimmed by 10 bases and J by 6 bases, leaving 19 bases between them. In the authors' workflow: Nucleated cell counts were estimated from reference gene primer amplification. Some clones are missing from TCRdb's copy, which holds only in-frame ones; the method was immunoSEQ multiplex PCR. The V and J calls and clone size are taken from that table; D and trimming were inferred from the DNA. The sample holds approximately 94,000 clones, more than 65% seen once. The rearrangement joins TRBV10-3 to TRBJ1-6; D may be TRBD1 (5 bases). The material sequenced was peripheral blood. This sequence was found in a man aged 70 or older with active or convalescent COVID-19. The chain's CDR3 is CATALQGFRNSPLHF. The CDR3 nucleotides read TGTGCCACCGCCCTCCAGGGTTTTCGTAATTCACCCCTCCACTTT.